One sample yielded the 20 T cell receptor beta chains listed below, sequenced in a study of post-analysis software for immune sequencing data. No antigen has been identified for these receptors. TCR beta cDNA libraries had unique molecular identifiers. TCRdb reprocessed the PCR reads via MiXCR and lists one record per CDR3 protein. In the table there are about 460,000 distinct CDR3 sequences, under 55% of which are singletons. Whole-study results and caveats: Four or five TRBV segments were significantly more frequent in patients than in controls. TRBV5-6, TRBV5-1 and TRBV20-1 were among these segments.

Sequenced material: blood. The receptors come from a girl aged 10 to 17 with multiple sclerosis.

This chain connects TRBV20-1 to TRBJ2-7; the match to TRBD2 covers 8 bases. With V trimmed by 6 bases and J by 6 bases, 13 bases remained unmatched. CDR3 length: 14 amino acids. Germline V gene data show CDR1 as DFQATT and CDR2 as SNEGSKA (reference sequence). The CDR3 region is CSAYPAGRDGEQYF. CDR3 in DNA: TGCAGTGCGTACCCGGCCGGGAGGGATGGCGAGCAGTACTTC.

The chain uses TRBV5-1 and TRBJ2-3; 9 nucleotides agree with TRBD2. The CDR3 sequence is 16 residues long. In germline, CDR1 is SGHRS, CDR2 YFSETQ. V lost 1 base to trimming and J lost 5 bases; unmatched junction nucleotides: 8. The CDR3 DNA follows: TGCGCCAGCAGCTTGCAGGCGGGAGGGCCGCGAGATACGCAGTATTTT. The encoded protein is CASSLQAGGPRDTQYF.

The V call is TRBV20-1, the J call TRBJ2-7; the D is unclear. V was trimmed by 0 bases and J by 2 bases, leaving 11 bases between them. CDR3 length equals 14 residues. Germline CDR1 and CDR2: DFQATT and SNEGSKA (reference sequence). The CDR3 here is CSARELASPYEQYF. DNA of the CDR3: TGCAGTGCTAGAGAGTTAGCCTCCCCCTACGAGCAGTACTTC.

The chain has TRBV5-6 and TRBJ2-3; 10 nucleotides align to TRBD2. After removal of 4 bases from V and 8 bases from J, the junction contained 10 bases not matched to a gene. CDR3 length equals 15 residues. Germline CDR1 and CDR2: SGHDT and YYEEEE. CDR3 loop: CASSPGTSALGTQYF. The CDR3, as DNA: TGTGCCAGCAGCCCCGGGACTAGCGCACTCGGTACGCAGTATTTT.

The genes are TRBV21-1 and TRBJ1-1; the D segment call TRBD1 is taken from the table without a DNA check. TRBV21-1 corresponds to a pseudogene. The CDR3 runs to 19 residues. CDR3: CAIEPRRFRGGHPNTEAFF. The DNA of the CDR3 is TGTGCCATCGAACCTCGTAGGTTTAGGGGGGGACACCCGAACACTGAAGCTTTCTTT.

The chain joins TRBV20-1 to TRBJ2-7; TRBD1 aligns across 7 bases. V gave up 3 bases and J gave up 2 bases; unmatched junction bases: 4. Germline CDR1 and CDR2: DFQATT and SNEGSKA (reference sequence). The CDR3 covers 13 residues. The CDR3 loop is CSASRQGPYEQYF. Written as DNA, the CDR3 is TGCAGTGCTAGCAGACAGGGACCCTACGAGCAGTACTTC.

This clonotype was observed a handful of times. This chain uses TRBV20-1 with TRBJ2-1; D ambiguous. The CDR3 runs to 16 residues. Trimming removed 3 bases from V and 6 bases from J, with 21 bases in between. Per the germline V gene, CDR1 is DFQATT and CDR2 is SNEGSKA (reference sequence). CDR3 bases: TGCAGTGCTAGCAAGAGCAAATCCTATCTGAGCAATGAGCAGTTCTTC. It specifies CSASKSKSYLSNEQFF.

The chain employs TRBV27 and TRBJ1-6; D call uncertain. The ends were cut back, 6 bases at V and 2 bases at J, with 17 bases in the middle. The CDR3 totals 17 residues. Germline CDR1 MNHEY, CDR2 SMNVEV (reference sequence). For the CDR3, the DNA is TGTGCCAGCAGGGGAGTAGGGTGGGGAACCTATAATTCACCCCTCCACTTT. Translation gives CASRGVGWGTYNSPLHF.

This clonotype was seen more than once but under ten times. This chain's CDR3 is CASSLKIGPTSSYNEQFF. Written as DNA, the CDR3 is TGTGCCAGCAGCTTAAAAATCGGGCCGACTAGCTCCTACAATGAGCAGTTCTTC. The chain employs TRBV7-6 and TRBJ2-1, with D possibly being TRBD2 (6 bases). CDR1 is SGHVS, CDR2 FNYEAQ, per germline. Trimming cost V 2 bases and J 0 bases, with 17 bases left between them. The CDR3 has 18 amino acids.

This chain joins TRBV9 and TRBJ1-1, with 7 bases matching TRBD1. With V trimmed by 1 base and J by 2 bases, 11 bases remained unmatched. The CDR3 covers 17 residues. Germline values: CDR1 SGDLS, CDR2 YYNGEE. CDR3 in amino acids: CASSVTTGWEFNTEAFF. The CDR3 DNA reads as TGTGCCAGCAGCGTAACGACAGGGTGGGAGTTCAACACTGAAGCTTTCTTT.

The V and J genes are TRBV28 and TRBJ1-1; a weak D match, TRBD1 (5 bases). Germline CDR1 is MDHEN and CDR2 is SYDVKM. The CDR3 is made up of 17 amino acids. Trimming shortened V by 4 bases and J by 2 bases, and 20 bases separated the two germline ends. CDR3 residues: CASSSFGGGGFNTEAFF. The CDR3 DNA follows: TGTGCCAGCAGTTCTTTTGGGGGGGGTGGGTTTAACACTGAAGCTTTCTTT. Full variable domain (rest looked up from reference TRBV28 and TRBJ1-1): DVKVTQSSRYLVKRTGEKVFLECVQDMDHENMFWYRQDPGLGLRLIYFSYDVKMKEKGDIPEGYSVSREKKERFSLILESASTNQTSMYLCASSSFGGGGFNTEAFFGQGTRLTVV.

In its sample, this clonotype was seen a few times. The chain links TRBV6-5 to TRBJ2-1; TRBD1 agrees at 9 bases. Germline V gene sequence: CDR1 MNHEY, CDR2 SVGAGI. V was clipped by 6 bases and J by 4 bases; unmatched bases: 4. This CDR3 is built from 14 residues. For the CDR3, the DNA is TGTGCCAGCAGCCGGACAGGGGAATACAATGAGCAGTTCTTC. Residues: CASSRTGEYNEQFF.

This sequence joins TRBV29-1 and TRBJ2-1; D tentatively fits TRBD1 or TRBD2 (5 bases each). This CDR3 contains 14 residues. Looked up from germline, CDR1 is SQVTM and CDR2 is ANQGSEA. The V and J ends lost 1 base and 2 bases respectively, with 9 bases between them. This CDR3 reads CSVEGGKAYNEQFF. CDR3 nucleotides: TGCAGCGTTGAAGGGGGGAAGGCCTACAATGAGCAGTTCTTC.

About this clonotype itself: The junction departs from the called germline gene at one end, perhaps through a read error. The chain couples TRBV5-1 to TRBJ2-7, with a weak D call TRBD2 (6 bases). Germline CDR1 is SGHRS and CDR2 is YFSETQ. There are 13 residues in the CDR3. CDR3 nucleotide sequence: TGCGCCGGCAGCTTTGAGCGGGCCTACGAGCAGTACTTC. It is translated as CAGSFERAYEQYF.

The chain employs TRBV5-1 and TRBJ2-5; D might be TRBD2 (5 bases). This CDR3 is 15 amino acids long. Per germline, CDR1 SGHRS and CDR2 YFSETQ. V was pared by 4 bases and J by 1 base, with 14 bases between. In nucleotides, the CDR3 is TGCGCCAGCAGCCGGGGAATACAGAGCCAAGAGACCCAGTACTTC. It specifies CASSRGIQSQETQYF.

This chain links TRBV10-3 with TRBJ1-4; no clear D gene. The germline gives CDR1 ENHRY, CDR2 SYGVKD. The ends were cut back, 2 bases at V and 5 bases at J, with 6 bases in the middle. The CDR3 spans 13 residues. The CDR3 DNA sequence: TGTGCCATCAGTGAGGTCAAAAATGAAAAACTGTTTTTT. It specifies CAISEVKNEKLFF.

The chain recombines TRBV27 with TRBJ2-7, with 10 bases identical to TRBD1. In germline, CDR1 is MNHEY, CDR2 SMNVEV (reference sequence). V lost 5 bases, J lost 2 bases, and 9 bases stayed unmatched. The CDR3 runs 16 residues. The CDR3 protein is CASSLTAGTGAYEQYF. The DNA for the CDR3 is TGTGCCAGCAGTCTCACTGCCGGGACAGGGGCCTACGAGCAGTACTTC.

The CDR3 spells CASRRDRGDSPLYEQYF. CDR3 sequence (DNA): TGTGCCAGCAGGAGGGACAGGGGGGACTCCCCCCTCTACGAGCAGTACTTC. V and J are TRBV27 and TRBJ2-7; 11 bases fit TRBD1. The V segment lost 6 bases and the J segment 3 bases; nucleotides outside the gene matches: 13. Germline assignment: CDR1 MNHEY and CDR2 SMNVEV (reference sequence). This CDR3 contains 17 residues.

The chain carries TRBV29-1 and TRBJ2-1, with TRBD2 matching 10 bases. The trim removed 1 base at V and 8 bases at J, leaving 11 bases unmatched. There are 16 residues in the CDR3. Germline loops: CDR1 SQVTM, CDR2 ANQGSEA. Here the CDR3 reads CSVEGLAGNGRHEQFF. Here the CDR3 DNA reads TGCAGCGTTGAAGGACTAGCGGGTAACGGGAGGCATGAGCAGTTCTTC.

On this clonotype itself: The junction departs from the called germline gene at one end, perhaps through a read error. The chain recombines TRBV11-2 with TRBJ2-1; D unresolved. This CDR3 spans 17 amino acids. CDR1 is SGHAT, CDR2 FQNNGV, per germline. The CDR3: CAGSLRPGSSSYNEQFF. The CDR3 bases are TGTGCCGGCAGCTTGAGACCGGGCAGCAGCTCCTACAATGAGCAGTTCTTC. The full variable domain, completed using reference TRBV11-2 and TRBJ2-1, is EAGVAQSPRYKIIEKRQSVAFWCNPISGHATLYWYQQILGQGPKLLIQFQNNGVVDDSQLPKDRFSAERLKGVDSTLKIQPAKLEDSAVYLCAGSLRPGSSSYNEQFFGPGTRLTVL.